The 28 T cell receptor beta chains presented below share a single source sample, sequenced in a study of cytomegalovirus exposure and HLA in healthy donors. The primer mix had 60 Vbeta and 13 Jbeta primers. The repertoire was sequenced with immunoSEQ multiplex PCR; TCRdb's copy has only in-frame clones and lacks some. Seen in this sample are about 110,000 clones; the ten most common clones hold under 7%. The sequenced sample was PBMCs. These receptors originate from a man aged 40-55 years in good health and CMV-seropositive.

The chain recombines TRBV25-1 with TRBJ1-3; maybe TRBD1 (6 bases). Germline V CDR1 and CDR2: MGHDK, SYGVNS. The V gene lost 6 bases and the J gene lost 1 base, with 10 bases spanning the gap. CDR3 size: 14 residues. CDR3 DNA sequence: TGTGCCAGCAGAAAACAGGGTTCTGGAAACACCATATATTTT. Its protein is CASRKQGSGNTIYF.

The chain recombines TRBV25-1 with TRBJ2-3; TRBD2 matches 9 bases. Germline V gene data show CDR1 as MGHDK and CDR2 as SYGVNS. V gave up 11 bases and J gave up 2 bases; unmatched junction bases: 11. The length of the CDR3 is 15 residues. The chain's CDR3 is CAGTPTSGSTDTQYF. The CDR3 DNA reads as TGTGCCGGTACCCCGACTAGCGGATCCACAGATACGCAGTATTTT.

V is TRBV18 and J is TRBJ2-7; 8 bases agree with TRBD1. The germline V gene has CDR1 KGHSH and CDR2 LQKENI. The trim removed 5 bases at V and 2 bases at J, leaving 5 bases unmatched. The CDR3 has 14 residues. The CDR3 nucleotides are TGTGCCAGCTCAGTAGGACAGGGCCCCTACGAGCAGTACTTC. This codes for CASSVGQGPYEQYF.

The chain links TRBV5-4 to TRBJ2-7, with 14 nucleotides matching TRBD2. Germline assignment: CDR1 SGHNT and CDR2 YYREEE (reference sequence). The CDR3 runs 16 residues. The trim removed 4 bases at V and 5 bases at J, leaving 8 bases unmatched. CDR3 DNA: TGTGCCAGCAGCCAGGGACTAGCGGGAGCCAACGACGAGCAGTACTTC. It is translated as CASSQGLAGANDEQYF.

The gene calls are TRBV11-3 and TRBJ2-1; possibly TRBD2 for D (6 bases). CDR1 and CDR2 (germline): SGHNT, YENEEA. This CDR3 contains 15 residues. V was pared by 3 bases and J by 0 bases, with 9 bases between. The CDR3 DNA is TGTGCCAGCAGCTTGGGAGGATCCTCCTACAATGAGCAGTTCTTC. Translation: CASSLGGSSYNEQFF.

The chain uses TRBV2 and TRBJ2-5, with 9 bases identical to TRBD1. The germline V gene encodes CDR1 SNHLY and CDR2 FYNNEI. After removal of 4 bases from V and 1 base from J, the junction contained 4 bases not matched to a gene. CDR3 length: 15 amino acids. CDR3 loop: CASSVGDRVQETQYF. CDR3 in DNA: TGTGCCAGCAGTGTAGGGGACAGGGTCCAAGAGACCCAGTACTTC.

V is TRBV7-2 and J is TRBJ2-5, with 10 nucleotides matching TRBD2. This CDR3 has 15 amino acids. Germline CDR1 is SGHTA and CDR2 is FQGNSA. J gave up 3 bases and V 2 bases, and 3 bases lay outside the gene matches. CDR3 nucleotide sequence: TGTGCCAGCAGCTTACCGGGACTAGCGAAAGAGACCCAGTACTTC. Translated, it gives CASSLPGLAKETQYF. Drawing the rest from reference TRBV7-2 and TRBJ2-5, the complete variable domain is GAGVSQSPSNKVTEKGKDVELRCDPISGHTALYWYRQSLGQGLEFLIYFQGNSAPDKSGLPSDRFSAERTGGSVSTLTIQRTQQEDSAVYLCASSLPGLAKETQYFGPGTRLLVL.

The CDR3 is CASSENLEQPQHF. The CDR3 DNA reads as TGTGCCAGCAGTGAAAATCTGGAGCAGCCCCAGCATTTT. The chain links TRBV6-1 to TRBJ1-5, with unresolved D. The CDR3 runs 13 residues. The germline V and J ends were trimmed by 2 bases and 7 bases, with 9 bases remaining between them. Germline assignment: CDR1 MNHNS and CDR2 SASEGT.

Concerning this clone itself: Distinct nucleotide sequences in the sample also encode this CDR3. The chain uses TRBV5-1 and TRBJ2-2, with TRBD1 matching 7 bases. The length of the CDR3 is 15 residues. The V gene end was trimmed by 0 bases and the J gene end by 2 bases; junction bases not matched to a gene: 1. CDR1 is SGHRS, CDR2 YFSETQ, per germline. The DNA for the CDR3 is TGCGCCAGCAGCTTGGGACAGGGCAACACCGGGGAGCTGTTTTTT. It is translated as CASSLGQGNTGELFF.

This CDR3 reads CASSSDRAGGYTF. Written as DNA, the CDR3 is TGTGCCAGCAGCTCCGACAGGGCGGGTGGCTACACCTTC. The J gene is TRBJ1-2, the V gene TRBV5-4; the match to TRBD1 covers 7 bases. The germline gives CDR1 SGHNT, CDR2 YYREEE (reference sequence). Trimming took 3 bases from V and 7 from J; bases not matched to a gene: 6. The CDR3 has 13 residues.

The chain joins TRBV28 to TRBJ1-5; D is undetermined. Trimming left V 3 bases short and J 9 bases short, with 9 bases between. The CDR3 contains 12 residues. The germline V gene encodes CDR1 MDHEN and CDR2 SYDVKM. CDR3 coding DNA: TGTGCCAGCAGTTTGCGAGCTTGGCCCCAGCATTTT. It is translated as CASSLRAWPQHF.

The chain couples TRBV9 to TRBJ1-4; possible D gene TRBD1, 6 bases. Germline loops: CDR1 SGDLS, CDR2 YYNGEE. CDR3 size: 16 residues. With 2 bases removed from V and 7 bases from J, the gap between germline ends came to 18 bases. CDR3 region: CASSVRDIKGGEKLFF. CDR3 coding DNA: TGTGCCAGCAGCGTCCGGGACATCAAAGGGGGTGAAAAACTGTTTTTT.

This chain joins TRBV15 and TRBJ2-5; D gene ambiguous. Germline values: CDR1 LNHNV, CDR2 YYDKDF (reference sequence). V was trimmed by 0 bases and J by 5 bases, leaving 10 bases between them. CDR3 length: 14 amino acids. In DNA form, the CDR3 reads TGTGCCACCAGCAGAGAGGCAACCAGGGAGACCCAGTACTTC. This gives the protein CATSREATRETQYF.

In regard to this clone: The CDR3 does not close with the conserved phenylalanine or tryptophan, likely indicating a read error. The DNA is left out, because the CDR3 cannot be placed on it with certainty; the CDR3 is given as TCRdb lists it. CDR3 residues: CASSPLEMRAGQHI. This chain links TRBV18 with TRBJ1-2. The CDR3 is 14 residues long, ends included. Germline CDR1 reads KGHSH; CDR2 reads LQKENI.

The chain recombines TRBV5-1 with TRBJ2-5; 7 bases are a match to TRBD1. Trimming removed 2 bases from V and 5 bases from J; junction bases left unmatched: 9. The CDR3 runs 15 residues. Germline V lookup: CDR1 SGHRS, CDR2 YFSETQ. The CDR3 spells CASSFSGTAQETQYF. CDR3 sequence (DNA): TGCGCCAGCAGCTTCTCAGGGACAGCTCAGGAGACCCAGTACTTC.

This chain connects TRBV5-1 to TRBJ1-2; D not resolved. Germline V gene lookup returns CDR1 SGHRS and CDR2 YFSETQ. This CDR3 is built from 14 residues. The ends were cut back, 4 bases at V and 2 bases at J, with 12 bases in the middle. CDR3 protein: CASSKPDGNYGYTF. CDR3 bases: TGCGCCAGCAGCAAACCCGACGGGAACTATGGCTACACCTTC.

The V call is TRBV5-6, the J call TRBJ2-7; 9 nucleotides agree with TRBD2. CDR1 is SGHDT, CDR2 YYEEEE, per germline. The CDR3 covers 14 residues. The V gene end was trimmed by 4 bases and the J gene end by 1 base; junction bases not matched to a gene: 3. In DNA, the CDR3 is TGTGCCAGCAGCGCACTAGCGGGTTCCTACGAGCAGTACTTC. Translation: CASSALAGSYEQYF.

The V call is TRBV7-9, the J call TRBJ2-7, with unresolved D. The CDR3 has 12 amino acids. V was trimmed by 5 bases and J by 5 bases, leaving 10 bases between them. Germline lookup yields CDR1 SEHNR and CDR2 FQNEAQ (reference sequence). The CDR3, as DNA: TGTGCCAGCAGCCCAACAATGAACGAGCAGTACTTC. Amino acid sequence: CASSPTMNEQYF.

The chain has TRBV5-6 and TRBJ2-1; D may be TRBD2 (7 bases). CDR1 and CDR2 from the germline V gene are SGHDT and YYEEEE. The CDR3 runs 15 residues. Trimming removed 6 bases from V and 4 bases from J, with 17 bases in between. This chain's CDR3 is CASILGGARYNEQFF. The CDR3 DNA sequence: TGTGCCAGCATTCTTGGGGGGGCTCGGTACAATGAGCAGTTCTTC. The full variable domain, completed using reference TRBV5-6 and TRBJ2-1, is DAGVTQSPTHLIKTRGQQVTLRCSPKSGHDTVSWYQQALGQGPQFIFQYYEEEERQRGNFPDRFSGHQFPNYSSELNVNALLLGDSALYLCASILGGARYNEQFFGPGTRLTVL.

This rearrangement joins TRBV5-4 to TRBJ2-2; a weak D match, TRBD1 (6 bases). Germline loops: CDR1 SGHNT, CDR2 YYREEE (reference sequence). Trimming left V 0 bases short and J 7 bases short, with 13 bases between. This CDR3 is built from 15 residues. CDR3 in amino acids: CASSLDREIGGELFF. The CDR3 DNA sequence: TGTGCCAGCAGCTTGGACAGGGAAATTGGCGGGGAGCTGTTTTTT.

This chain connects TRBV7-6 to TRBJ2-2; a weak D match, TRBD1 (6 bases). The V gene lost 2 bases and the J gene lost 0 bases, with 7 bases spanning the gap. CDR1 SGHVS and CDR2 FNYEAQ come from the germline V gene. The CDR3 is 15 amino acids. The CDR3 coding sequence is TGTGCCAGCAGCTTAAGGACAGCGAACACCGGGGAGCTGTTTTTT. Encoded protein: CASSLRTANTGELFF.

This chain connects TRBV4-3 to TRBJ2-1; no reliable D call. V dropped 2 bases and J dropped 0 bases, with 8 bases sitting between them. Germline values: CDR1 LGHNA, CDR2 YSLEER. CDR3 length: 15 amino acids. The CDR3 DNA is TGCGCCAGCAGCCAACTGTCCAGCTCCTACAATGAGCAGTTCTTC. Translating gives CASSQLSSSYNEQFF.

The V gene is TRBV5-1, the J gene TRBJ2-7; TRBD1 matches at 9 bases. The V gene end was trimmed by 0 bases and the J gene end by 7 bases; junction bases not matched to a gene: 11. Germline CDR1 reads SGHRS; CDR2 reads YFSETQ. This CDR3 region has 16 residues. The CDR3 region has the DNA TGCGCCAGCAGCTTGGCCCTTCGACAGGGGGGTAGGGAGCAGTACTTC. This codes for CASSLALRQGGREQYF.

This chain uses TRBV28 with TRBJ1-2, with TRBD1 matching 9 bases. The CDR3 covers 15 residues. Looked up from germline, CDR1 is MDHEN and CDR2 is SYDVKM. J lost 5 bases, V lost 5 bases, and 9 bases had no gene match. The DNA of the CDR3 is TGTGCCAGCAGTAACACCGGGACAGGGCCTTATGGCTACACCTTC. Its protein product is CASSNTGTGPYGYTF.

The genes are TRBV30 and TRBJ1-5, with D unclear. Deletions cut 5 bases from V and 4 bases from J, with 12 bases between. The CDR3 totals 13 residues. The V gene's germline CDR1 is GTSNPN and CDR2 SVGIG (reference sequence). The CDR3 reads CAWGPSVNQPQHF. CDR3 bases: TGTGCCTGGGGTCCCTCGGTTAATCAGCCCCAGCATTTT.

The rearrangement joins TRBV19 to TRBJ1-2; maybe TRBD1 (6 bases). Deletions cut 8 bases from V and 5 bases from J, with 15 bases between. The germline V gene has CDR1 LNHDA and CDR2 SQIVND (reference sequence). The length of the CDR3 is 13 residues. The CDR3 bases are TGTGCCAGTTCCGAGACAGGCAGATATGGCTACACCTTC. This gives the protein CASSETGRYGYTF.

The CDR3 spells CASSRMGTGRDYEQYF. The CDR3 bases are TGTGCCAGCAGCCGAATGGGGACTGGAAGAGACTACGAGCAGTACTTC. The chain combines TRBV7-9 with TRBJ2-7; the D gene is possibly TRBD2 (6 bases). Trimming removed 5 bases at V and 3 bases at J, with 20 bases between. The CDR3 length is 16 residues. The V gene's germline CDR1 is SEHNR and CDR2 FQNEAQ (reference sequence).

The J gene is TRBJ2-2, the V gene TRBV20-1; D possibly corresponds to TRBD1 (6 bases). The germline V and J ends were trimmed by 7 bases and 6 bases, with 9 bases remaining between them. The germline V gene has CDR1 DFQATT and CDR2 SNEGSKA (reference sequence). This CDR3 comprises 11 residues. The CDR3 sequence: CSVTGPGELFF. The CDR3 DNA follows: TGCAGTGTTACAGGGCCCGGGGAGCTGTTTTTT.